This T cell receptor delta chain comes out of a study of γδ T cells in repeated Plasmodium falciparum infection. At the level of the study: The natural-infection arm compared Malian children under seasonal malaria with matched Australian children. Donors had four controlled P. falciparum NF54 infections over approximately 600 days. Samples were taken at baseline, before some infections, and 21 days after each.

A note on this clone: A far larger clone is one nucleotide away, so this likely arose from a read error. Additional DNA sequences in this sample encode the identical CDR3.

Bulk repertoires came from Vgamma9/Vdelta2+ or Vdelta2-negative gammadelta T cells flow-sorted from PBMC. TCRdb processed the multiplex PCR reads again with the CATT caller. The sample yields around 46,000 delta-chain clones, approximately 1.8% seen once. This CDR3 comprises 16 residues. CDR1 is TVYSNPD, CDR2 GDNSRS, per germline (reference sequence). Input material: gamma-delta T cells from blood. The origin of this receptor is a pool of human donors (malaria-infected and uninfected, not separated). The rearrangement joins TRDV3 to TRDJ1; TRDD2 agrees at 9 bases. Here the CDR3 reads CAFYRLPTVCEGKLIF. The CDR3, as DNA: TGTGCTTTTTATCGCCTTCCTACGGTTTGTGAAGGTAAACTCATCTTT.